This T cell receptor (beta chain) was captured by sequencing in a study of cytomegalovirus exposure and HLA in healthy donors. About this clone: Its cognate antigen is unknown.

CDR1 and CDR2 from the germline V gene are MNHEY and SVGAGI. V lost 4 bases and J 5 bases, leaving 13 bases between the germline ends. The CDR3 is 14 residues long. Study-level findings and limits: Per published reports, the classifier diagnosed cytomegalovirus status with high specificity and sensitivity. A few V segments could not be told apart, such as TRBV6-2 and TRBV6-3, and were left out.

Use of 60 Vbeta and 13 Jbeta primers characterized the PCR. Using immunoSEQ multiplex PCR, the repertoire was profiled, and TCRdb retains in-frame clones only, with some absent. The table includes some 120,000 clones, around 75% detected once. The chain has TRBV6-5 and TRBJ2-3; a possible D gene is TRBD1 (6 bases). The sequencing sample was made of PBMCs. The TCR comes from a woman aged 50 to 60 in good health and CMV-seronegative. CDR3 nucleotides: TGTGCCAGCAGTTTACAGGGTGTGCGAGATACGCAGTATTTT. Translating it yields CASSLQGVRDTQYF.